This note documents a single T cell receptor beta chain sequence. Original processing methods: Researchers report that nucleated cell counts were estimated from reference gene primer amplification. The data were produced by immunoSEQ multiplex PCR, yet TCRdb's version contains in-frame clones alone and is incomplete. That table gives V, J and clone size, and the DNA gave D and trimming. The top ten clones hold about 2.2% of a sample with around 110,000 clones, less than 85% of them seen once. Germline V gene lookup returns CDR1 MNHEY and CDR2 SMNVEV (reference sequence). Trimming took 0 bases from V and 7 from J, leaving 10 bases between them. The CDR3 is 15 residues long. The data belong to a study of blood T cell repertoires in COVID-19. Study context: Sites in the United States, Italy and Spain provided acute and convalescent COVID-19 samples. The cDNA or gDNA used as material had been derived from T cells, B-cell-depleted T cells, or PBMCs.

The sample comprised peripheral blood. The chain has TRBV27 and TRBJ1-6; D unclear. The clonotype originates from a man younger than 40 with acute or convalescent COVID-19. In DNA form, the CDR3 reads TGTGCCAGCAGTTTATCCGGGGTCCCAAATTCACCCCTCCACTTT. Translating it yields CASSLSGVPNSPLHF.